What follows describes a single TCR beta chain. Its target is unknown. Sequencing of TCRbeta CDR3 at survey depth gave sequences and template counts. TCRdb's copy holds only in-frame clones and misses some; the assay was immunoSEQ multiplex PCR. The table has approximately 10,000 clones, roughly 60% seen once. These data belong to a study of tissue T cells after allogeneic stem cell transplantation. General study points: Sampling depth was limited, and the cohort was small and clinically varied.

Germline CDR1 reads SGHRS; CDR2 reads YFSETQ. V trimming: 4 bases; J trimming: 4 bases; junction bases outside the gene matches: 4. The CDR3 sequence is 14 residues long. GI sites, liver, skin and spleen were taken after median 9.75 post-mortem hours. The receptor's source is a woman between 18 and 50 years old with breast cancer. Sample: tissue from the jejunum, taken at autopsy. V and J are TRBV5-1 and TRBJ1-4; 7 bases are shared with TRBD1. The CDR3 DNA reads TGCGCCAGCAGCCCGGGACAGAGTAATGAAAAACTGTTTTTT. Its protein is CASSPGQSNEKLFF.